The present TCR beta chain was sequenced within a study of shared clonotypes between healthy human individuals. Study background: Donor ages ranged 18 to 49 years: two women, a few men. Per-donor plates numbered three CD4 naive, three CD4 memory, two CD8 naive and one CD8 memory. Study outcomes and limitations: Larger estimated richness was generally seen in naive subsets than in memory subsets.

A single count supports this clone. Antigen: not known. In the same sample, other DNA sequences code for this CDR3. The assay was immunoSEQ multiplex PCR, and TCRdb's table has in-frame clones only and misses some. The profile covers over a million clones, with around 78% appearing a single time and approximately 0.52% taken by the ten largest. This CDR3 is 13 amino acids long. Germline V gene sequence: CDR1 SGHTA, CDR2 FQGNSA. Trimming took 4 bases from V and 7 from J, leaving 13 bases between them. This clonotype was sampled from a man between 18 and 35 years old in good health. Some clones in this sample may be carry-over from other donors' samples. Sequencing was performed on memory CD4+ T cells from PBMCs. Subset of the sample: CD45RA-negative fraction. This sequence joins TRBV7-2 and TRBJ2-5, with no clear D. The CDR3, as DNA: TGTGCCAGCAGCTCCCCAGGCCCCGGGACCCAGTACTTC. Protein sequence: CASSSPGPGTQYF.